This T cell receptor (beta chain) was documented in a study of T cell responses to AZD1222 COVID-19 vaccine. General study results and limits: The study reported that nearly half of spike-specific TCRs target unmutated variant regions. It was only after the peak T cell response that any repertoires were sampled.

Measured with immunoSEQ multiplex PCR; TCRdb has only the in-frame clones, and not every one. The sample includes about 100,000 clones, 70% to 90% of them seen just once. As regards this clone: As yet, its antigen is unknown.

The CDR3 runs to 15 residues. The V and J ends lost 3 bases and 2 bases respectively, with 13 bases between them. Germline CDR1 reads KGHSH; CDR2 reads LQKENI. The receptor comes from an adult in good health. The input for sequencing was peripheral blood, taken on day 0 of AZD1222 vaccination. The chain combines TRBV18 with TRBJ1-1; tentatively, D is TRBD1 (6 bases). The CDR3 DNA sequence: TGTGCCAGCTCACCTTACAGGGAGTCTAACACTGAAGCTTTCTTT. Amino acids: CASSPYRESNTEAFF.